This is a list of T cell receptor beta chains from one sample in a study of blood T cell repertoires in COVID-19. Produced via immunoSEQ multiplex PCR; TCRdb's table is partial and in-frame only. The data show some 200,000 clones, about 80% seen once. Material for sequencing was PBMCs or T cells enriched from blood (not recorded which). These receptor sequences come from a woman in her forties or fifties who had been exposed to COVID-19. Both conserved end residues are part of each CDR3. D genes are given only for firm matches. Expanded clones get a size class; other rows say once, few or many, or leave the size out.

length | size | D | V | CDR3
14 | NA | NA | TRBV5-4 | CASSLPDSHYGYTF
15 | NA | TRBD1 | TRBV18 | CASSPGQGGRDEQYF
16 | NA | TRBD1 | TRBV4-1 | CASSQEHGTGGQTQYF
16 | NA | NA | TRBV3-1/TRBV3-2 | CASSQGLTKINQPQHF
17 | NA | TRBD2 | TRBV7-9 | CASSFSIAGKYQETQYF
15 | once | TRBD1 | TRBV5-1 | CASSGDRGFVTEAFF
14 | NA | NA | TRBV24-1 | CATSQTGINQPQHF
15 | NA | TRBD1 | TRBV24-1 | CATSDPGQGIYEQYF
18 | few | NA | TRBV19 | CASSPNTGGTASTDTQYF
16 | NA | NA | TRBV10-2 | CASSESRGGANTEAFF
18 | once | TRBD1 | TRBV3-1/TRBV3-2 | CASSQDSRLRDRGYGYTF
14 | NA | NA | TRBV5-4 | CASSLEGGRETQYF
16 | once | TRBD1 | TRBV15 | CATSGTGFSSGNTIYF
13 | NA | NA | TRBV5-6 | CASSLADGGGYTF
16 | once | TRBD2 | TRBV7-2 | CASSLLGTKSLIEQFF
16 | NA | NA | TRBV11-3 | CASSPLKGGDLEKLFF
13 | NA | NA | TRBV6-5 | CASSFRRVDEQYF
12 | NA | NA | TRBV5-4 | CASSLRGGDAFF
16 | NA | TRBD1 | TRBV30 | CAWTPSGDRGRKPQHF
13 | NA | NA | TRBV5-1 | CASSLAGSWEQYF
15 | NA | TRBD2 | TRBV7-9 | CASSLGLALQETQYF
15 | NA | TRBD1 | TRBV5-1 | CASSLGDRVDTEAFF
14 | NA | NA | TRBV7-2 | CASSLGAQGSEQFF
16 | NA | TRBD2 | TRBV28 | CASSPGTSGGLETQYF
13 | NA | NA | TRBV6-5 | CASSLTGGAEAFF
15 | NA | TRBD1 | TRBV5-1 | CASSARGGSGNTIYF
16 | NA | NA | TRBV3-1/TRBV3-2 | CASSLRTGISTNEQFF
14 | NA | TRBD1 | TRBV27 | CASSLTGGTNGYTF
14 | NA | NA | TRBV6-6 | CASSPAPGGTEAFF
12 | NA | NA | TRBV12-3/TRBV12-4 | CASSLREEKLFF
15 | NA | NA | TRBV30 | CAWNGGGPGLDTQYF
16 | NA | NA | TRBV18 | CASSLAIGHPGETQYF
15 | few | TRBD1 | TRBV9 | CASSGTGTGGYGYTF
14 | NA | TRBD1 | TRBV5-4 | CATQRDRLTDTQYF
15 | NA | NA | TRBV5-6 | CASSLGTGPLLPQHF
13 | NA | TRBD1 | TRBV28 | CASTGQHTDTQYF
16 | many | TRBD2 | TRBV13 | CASSPTSGGFTGELFF
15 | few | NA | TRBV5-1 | CARPWHPRSGNTIYF
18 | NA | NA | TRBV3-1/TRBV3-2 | CASSQEVIDLARFYEQYF
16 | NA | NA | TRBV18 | CASSSQNPRGGEKLFF
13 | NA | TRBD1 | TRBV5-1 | CASSRTGGIEAFF
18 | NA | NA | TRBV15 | CATSREGVWRTTGNTIYF
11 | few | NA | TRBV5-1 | CASSFGAEQYF
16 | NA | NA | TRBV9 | CASSVATGHGNEKLFF
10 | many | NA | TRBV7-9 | CASSPMPQHF
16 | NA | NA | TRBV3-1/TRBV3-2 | CASSQDSGPNTGELFF